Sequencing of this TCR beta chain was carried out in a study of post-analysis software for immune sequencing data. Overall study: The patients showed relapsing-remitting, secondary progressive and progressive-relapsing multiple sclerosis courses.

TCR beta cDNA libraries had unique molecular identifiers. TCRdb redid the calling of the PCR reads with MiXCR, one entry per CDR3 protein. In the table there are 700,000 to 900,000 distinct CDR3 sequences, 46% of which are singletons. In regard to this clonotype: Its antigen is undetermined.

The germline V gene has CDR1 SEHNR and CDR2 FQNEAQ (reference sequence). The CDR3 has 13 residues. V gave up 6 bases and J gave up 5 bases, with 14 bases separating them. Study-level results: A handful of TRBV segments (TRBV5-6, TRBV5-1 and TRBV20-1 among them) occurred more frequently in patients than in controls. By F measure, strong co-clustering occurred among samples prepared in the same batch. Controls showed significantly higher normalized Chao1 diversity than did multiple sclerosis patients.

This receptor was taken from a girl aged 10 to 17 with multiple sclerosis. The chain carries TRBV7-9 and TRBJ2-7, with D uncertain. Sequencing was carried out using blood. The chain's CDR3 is CASRSITTNEQYF. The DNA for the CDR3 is TGTGCCAGCAGGTCCATAACTACTAACGAGCAGTACTTC.